The 15 T cell receptor beta chains below come from one sample, sequenced in a study of OX40 agonist ivuxolimab in advanced cancers. Assay: immunoSEQ multiplex PCR; the TCRdb copy retains only in-frame clones and omits some. This sample has under 45,000 clones, with around 85% found just once. The sequencing used CD4+ or CD8+ T cells sorted from blood, collected in a trial of the OX40 agonist ivuxolimab. These receptors originate from an adult with an advanced solid tumor such as melanoma, head and neck, liver or kidney cancer.

This clone appeared once. This rearrangement joins TRBV9 to TRBJ2-3, with TRBD2 matching over 11 bases. Germline-derived CDR1 and CDR2 are SGDLS and YYNGEE. The CDR3 totals 16 residues. With V trimmed by 0 bases and J by 1 base, 1 base remained unmatched. CDR3 in DNA: TGTGCCAGCAGCGTAGGTAGCGGGGGGGGCACAGATACGCAGTATTTT. Encoded protein: CASSVGSGGGTDTQYF.

In this sample, this clone turned up once. V and J are TRBV14 and TRBJ2-2; D call uncertain. The CDR3 runs to 14 residues. V was clipped by 0 bases and J by 4 bases, with 6 bases between them. Germline assignment: CDR1 SGHDN and CDR2 FVKESK. CDR3 sequence reads: CASSQDPSTGELFF. Here the CDR3 DNA reads TGTGCCAGCAGCCAAGATCCGAGCACCGGGGAGCTGTTTTTT.

V and J are TRBV28 and TRBJ2-1; D is possibly TRBD1 (5 bases). V lost 3 bases and J 6 bases, leaving 15 bases between the germline ends. Looked up from germline, CDR1 is MDHEN and CDR2 is SYDVKM. The CDR3 runs 15 residues. The CDR3 reads CASSFRWGTFNEQFF. The DNA for the CDR3 is TGTGCCAGCAGTTTTCGGTGGGGCACCTTCAATGAGCAGTTCTTC.

This clone has a handful of counts. The chain has TRBV6-6 and TRBJ2-5; no reliable D call. The CDR3 has 14 residues. V lost 3 bases and J lost 4, with 12 bases in between. In germline, CDR1 is MNHNY, CDR2 SVGAGI (reference sequence). The DNA of the CDR3 is TGTGCCAGCAGTTATCGAACGGCCTTAGAGACCCAGTACTTC. It translates to CASSYRTALETQYF.

The chain carries TRBV19 and TRBJ1-5; possibly TRBD1 for D (5 bases). The CDR3 loop spans 13 amino acids. The V gene lost 6 bases and the J gene lost 6 bases, with 12 bases spanning the gap. Germline CDR1 reads LNHDA; CDR2 reads SQIVND (reference sequence). CDR3 coding DNA: TGTGCCAGTAGCCGGGGCCTAGGTCAGCCCCAGCATTTT. This gives the protein CASSRGLGQPQHF.

This clone was recorded only once. The J gene is TRBJ1-5, the V gene TRBV28; tentative D call: TRBD1 (5 bases). CDR1 is MDHEN and CDR2 is SYDVKM in the germline V gene. The CDR3 totals 13 residues. The V end lost 5 bases, the J end lost 7 bases, and 12 bases lay between the germline ends. CDR3 region: CASSGGTKQPQHF. CDR3 sequence (DNA): TGTGCCAGCAGTGGGGGAACGAAGCAGCCCCAGCATTTT.

This chain connects TRBV11-2 to TRBJ2-4; 7 bases line up with TRBD1. The CDR3 spans 16 residues. V lost 5 bases, J lost 0 bases, and 7 bases stayed unmatched. The germline V gene has CDR1 SGHAT and CDR2 FQNNGV. CDR3 DNA sequence: TGTGCCAGCAGCCCAGGGGGACAGATAGCCAAAAACATTCAGTACTTC. Its protein is CASSPGGQIAKNIQYF.

V usage is TRBV23-1 and J usage is TRBJ1-6; possible D gene TRBD1, 5 bases. TRBV23-1 is an open reading frame, and its role is uncertain. The CDR3 extends over 15 amino acids. V lost 4 bases to trimming and J lost 1 base, with 8 bases between them. CDR3 residues: CASSLQGSYNSPLHF. The CDR3 DNA sequence: TGCGCCAGCAGTCTCCAGGGATCCTATAATTCACCCCTCCACTTT.

The V call is TRBV28, the J call TRBJ1-2; tentative D call: TRBD1 (6 bases). V was shortened by 7 bases and J by 1 base, with 10 bases between the two germline ends. This CDR3 has 13 amino acids. Germline V gene lookup returns CDR1 MDHEN and CDR2 SYDVKM. The CDR3 DNA reads TGTGCCAGCATCGAGGGGGGTAACTATGGCTACACCTTC. This translates into CASIEGGNYGYTF.

This clone occurred a few times. The chain uses TRBV6-5 and TRBJ1-3; 10 bases line up with TRBD1. CDR1 is MNHEY, CDR2 SVGAGI, per germline. The CDR3 loop spans 16 amino acids. Germline trimming cut 4 bases from V and 1 base from J; bases unmatched to any gene: 4. The CDR3 region has the DNA TGTGCCAGCAGTTTCAGGACAGGGGGGTCTGGAAACACCATATATTTT. As protein: CASSFRTGGSGNTIYF.

V gene TRBV19 combines with J gene TRBJ2-3; maybe TRBD1 (5 bases). Trimming left V 4 bases short and J 0 bases short, with 11 bases between. Germline CDR1 is LNHDA and CDR2 is SQIVND (reference sequence). The CDR3 is made up of 15 amino acids. The CDR3 nucleotides are TGTGCCAGTAGTAAAGGGGTGACTAGCACAGATACGCAGTATTTT. The encoded protein is CASSKGVTSTDTQYF. Based on the CDR3 plus reference TRBV19 and TRBJ2-3, the full variable domain is DGGITQSPKYLFRKEGQNVTLSCEQNLNHDAMYWYRQDPGQGLRLIYYSQIVNDFQKGDIAEGYSVSREKKESFPLTVTSAQKNPTAFYLCASSKGVTSTDTQYFGPGTRLTVL.

This clone came up once. The rearrangement joins TRBV19 to TRBJ2-7, with D tentatively TRBD2 (5 bases). V was clipped by 3 bases and J by 3 bases, with 12 bases between them. The CDR3 extends over 14 amino acids. Germline CDR1 is LNHDA and CDR2 is SQIVND (reference sequence). For the CDR3, the DNA is TGTGCCAGTAGTATCGGGATCAGACTCTACGAGCAGTACTTC. Protein sequence: CASSIGIRLYEQYF.

The gene calls are TRBV23-1 and TRBJ1-5; D call uncertain. TRBV23-1 is given ORF status, its function remaining uncertain. Trimming took off 0 bases at V and 0 bases at J, with 12 bases between the two ends. The CDR3 is 17 amino acids. The CDR3 sequence is CASSQSREQNSNQPQHF. The CDR3 region has the DNA TGCGCCAGCAGTCAATCGAGGGAACAAAATAGCAATCAGCCCCAGCATTTT.

The CDR3 region is CASSLGAVFYGYTF. CDR3 sequence (DNA): TGTGCCAGCAGCTTAGGAGCAGTCTTCTATGGCTACACCTTC. The chain recombines TRBV11-3 with TRBJ1-2; D remains unclear. Deletions cut 1 base from V and 4 bases from J, with 10 bases between. This CDR3 comprises 14 residues. The V gene's germline CDR1 is SGHNT and CDR2 YENEEA. Together with reference TRBV11-3 and TRBJ1-2, the CDR3 gives the full variable domain: EAGVVQSPRYKIIEKKQPVAFWCNPISGHNTLYWYLQNLGQGPELLIRYENEEAVDDSQLPKDRFSAERLKGVDSTLKIQPAELGDSAVYLCASSLGAVFYGYTFGSGTRLTVV.

The V call is TRBV2, the J call TRBJ2-2, with D perhaps TRBD1 (6 bases). The germline V gene encodes CDR1 SNHLY and CDR2 FYNNEI. V was trimmed by 7 bases and J by 8 bases, leaving 11 bases between them. This CDR3 has 12 residues. The CDR3 DNA reads as TGTGCCAGCAACAGGGCTTCTGGGGAGCTGTTTTTT. Translated, it gives CASNRASGELFF. The whole variable domain, filled in from reference TRBV2 and TRBJ2-2, reads EPEVTQTPSHQVTQMGQEVILRCVPISNHLYFYWYRQILGQKVEFLVSFYNNEISEKSEIFDDQFSVERPDGSNFTLKIRSTKLEDSAMYFCASNRASGELFFGEGSRLTVL.